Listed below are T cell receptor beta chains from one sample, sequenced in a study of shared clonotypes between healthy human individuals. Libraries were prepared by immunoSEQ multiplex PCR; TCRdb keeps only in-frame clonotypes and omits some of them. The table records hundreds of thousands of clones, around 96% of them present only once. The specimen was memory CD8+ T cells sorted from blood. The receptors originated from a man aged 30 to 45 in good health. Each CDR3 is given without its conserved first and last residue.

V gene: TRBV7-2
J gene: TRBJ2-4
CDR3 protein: ASSLVAGGRTIQY

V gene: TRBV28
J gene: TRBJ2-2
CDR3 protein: ASSFDWVTGELF

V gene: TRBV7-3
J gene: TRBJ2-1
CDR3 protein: ASSPRTGHGEQF

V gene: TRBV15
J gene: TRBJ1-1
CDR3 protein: ATSRGISRKAF

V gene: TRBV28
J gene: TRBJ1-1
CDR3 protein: ASSFSRGPGAF

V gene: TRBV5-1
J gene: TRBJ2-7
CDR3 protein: ASSPLLAGLGYEQY

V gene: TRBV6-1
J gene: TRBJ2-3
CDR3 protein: ASSEWTSGTDTQY

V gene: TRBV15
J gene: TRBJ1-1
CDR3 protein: ATSRGDLRELNTEAF

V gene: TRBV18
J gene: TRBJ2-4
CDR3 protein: ASSRDRVQNIQY

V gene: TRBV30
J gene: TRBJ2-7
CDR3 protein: AWSSGEGFYEQY

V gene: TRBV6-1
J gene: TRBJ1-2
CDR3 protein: ASRDTVYGYT

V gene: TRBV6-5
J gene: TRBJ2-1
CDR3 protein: ASSYKKRRF

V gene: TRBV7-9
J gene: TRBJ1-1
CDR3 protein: ASSLDRNTEAF

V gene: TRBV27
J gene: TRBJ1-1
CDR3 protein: ASSPRQNTEAF

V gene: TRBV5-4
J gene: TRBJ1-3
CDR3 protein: ASSLGGLGNTIY

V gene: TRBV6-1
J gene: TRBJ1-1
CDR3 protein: ASSDQGMNTEAF

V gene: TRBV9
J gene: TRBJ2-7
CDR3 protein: ASSVAGEAGSYEQY

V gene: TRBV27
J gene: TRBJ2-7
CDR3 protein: ASSLKTSGSYEQY